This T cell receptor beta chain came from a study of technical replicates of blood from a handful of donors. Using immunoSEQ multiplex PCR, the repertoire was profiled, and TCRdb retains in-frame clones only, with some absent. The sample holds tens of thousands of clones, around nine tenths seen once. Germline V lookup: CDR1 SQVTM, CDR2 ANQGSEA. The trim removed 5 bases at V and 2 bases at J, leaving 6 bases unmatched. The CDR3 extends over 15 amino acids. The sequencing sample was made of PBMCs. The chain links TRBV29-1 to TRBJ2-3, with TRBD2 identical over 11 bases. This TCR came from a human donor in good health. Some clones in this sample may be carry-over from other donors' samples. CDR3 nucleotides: TGCAGCGTTCCGGCGACTAGCGGGGTCACAGATACGCAGTATTTT. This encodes CSVPATSGVTDTQYF.